This section outlines one T cell receptor beta chain sequence together with its context. Its cognate antigen is unknown. The entry originates in a study of T cell responses to AZD1222 COVID-19 vaccine. Regarding the study as a whole: Clonal diversity may have been underestimated in mostly white British donors. Sampling that yielded the repertoires occurred only after the peak T cell response. CD4 TCRs linked to vaccination spanned spike, dominating at 160-218 and 743-854. Elevations in Spike-specific TCR breadth and depth followed administration of two AZD1222 doses.

The repertoire was sequenced with immunoSEQ multiplex PCR; TCRdb's copy has only in-frame clones and lacks some. The data hold 150,000 or so clones, with around nine tenths observed a single time. The CDR3 is made up of 22 amino acids. J gave up 5 bases and V 2 bases, and 25 bases lay outside the gene matches. Germline V gene lookup returns CDR1 KGHDR and CDR2 SFDVKD. The sequencing used peripheral blood, collected on day 0 of AZD1222 vaccination. This receptor was taken from an adult in good health. The chain carries TRBV24-1 and TRBJ1-4; TRBD1 matches 7 bases. CDR3 amino acids: CATSDSSRDSALGPVKNEKLFF. DNA for the CDR3: TGTGCCACCAGTGATTCCTCTAGGGACAGTGCTTTAGGGCCGGTGAAAAATGAAAAACTGTTTTTT.